This T cell receptor (beta chain) is drawn from a study of T cell responses to AZD1222 COVID-19 vaccine. Repertoires were generated with immunoSEQ multiplex PCR, while TCRdb's copy carries only in-frame clones and drops some. The table records around 140,000 clones, nearly 95% of them present only once. Of note for this clone: Antigen: not known.

Combined were second doses at about 4 or about 12 weeks. The study, taken as a whole, reports: Seropositive status at baseline applied to only five or six AZD1222 recipients. Possibly, clonal diversity was underestimated; donors were largely white British and included more females. Sampling that yielded the repertoires occurred only after the peak T cell response.

This CDR3 spans 16 amino acids. Per the germline V gene, CDR1 is SGHDN and CDR2 is FVKESK. V gave up 1 base and J gave up 1 base, with 13 bases separating them. The source of this sequence is an adult who received the AZD1222 COVID-19 vaccine. The chain has TRBV14 and TRBJ1-1; D gene uncertain. The sample here was peripheral blood, taken 28 days after the second AZD1222 dose. CDR3 in DNA: TGTGCCAGCAGCCAAGGGTACGGTTTCGGGAACACTGAAGCTTTCTTT. This translates into CASSQGYGFGNTEAFF.